This entry lists 5 T cell receptor beta chains sequenced from one sample in a study of cytomegalovirus exposure and HLA in healthy donors. Vbeta (60) and Jbeta (13) primers were used in the PCR. Data came from immunoSEQ multiplex PCR; TCRdb stores just in-frame clones and leaves some out. The sample includes roughly 80,000 clones, around 67% of them seen just once. The sequenced material came from PBMCs. The receptors stem from a woman aged 45-65 years in good health and CMV-seropositive.

This clone has just a few counts. The genes are TRBV6-6 and TRBJ1-3; no clear D gene. The CDR3 loop spans 14 amino acids. Trimming left V 7 bases short and J 0 bases short, with 10 bases between. In germline, CDR1 is MNHNY, CDR2 SVGAGI (reference sequence). CDR3 sequence reads: CASTLRSSGNTIYF. The CDR3, as DNA: TGTGCCAGCACCCTGCGTAGCTCTGGAAACACCATATATTTT.

This chain connects TRBV5-5 to TRBJ2-7; 8 bases are shared with TRBD1. Germline-derived CDR1 and CDR2 are SGHKS and YYEKEE (reference sequence). The CDR3 has 12 amino acids. Unmatched junction bases numbered 2, after V lost 3 bases and J lost 6 bases. CDR3 in amino acids: CASSWTGSEQYV. In DNA, the CDR3 is TGTGCCAGCAGCTGGACAGGGTCCGAGCAGTACGTC.

V is TRBV11-2 and J is TRBJ1-2; a weak D match, TRBD1 (6 bases). The V end was cut by 7 bases, the J end by 8 bases, with 14 bases between. Germline values: CDR1 SGHAT, CDR2 FQNNGV. CDR3 length: 12 residues. CDR3 in amino acids: CASTSYRDGYTF. CDR3 nucleotide sequence: TGTGCCAGCACGTCATACAGGGACGGCTACACCTTC.

This clone occurred a few times. The chain carries TRBV7-8 and TRBJ1-2; D ambiguous. Trimming took off 1 base at V and 8 bases at J, with 17 bases between the two ends. CDR1 is SGHVS and CDR2 is FQNEAQ in the germline V gene. The CDR3 is made up of 15 amino acids. CDR3 DNA sequence: TGTGCCAGCAGCTTAGGAGGTCCGGACGGCGGGGGCTACACCTTC. Protein sequence: CASSLGGPDGGGYTF.

In nucleotides, the CDR3 is TGCGCCAGCAGCGCTAAAGAGACCCAGTACTTC. Its protein is CASSAKETQYF. The J gene is TRBJ2-5, the V gene TRBV5-1; D remains ambiguous. Germline V CDR1 and CDR2: SGHRS, YFSETQ. The CDR3 length is 11 residues. V was pared by 4 bases and J by 3 bases, with 4 bases between.